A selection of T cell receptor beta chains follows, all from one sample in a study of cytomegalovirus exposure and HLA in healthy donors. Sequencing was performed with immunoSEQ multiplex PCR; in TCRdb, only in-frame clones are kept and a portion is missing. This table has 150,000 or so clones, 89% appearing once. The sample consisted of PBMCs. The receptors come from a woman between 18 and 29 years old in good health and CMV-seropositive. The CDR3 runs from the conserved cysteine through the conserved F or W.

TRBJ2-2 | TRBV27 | CASSLSRGQGAVSSTGELFF
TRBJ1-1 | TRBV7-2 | CASSPGGNTEAFF
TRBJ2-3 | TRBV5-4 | CAWGGGGAAEDTQYF
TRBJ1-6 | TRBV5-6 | CASASGAPNNSPLHF
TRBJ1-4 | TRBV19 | CASRIPGQGEKLFF
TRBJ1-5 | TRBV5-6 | CASSFMAGDQPQHF
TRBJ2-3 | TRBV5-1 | CASSLSPTASADTQYF
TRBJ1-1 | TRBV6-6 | CASSYGTGLNTEAFF
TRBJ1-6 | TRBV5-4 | CASSLAGTGNSPLHF
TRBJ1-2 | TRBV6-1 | CASSEQGANYGYTF
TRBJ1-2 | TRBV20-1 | CSASRGLGYTF
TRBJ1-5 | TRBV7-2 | CASSLGGGASNQPQHF
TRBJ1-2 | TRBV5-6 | CASSLVTGVGYTF
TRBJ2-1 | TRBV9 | CASSVVSGGKDEQFF
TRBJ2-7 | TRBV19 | CASSIGGQGIYEQYF
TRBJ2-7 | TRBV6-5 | CASSPNYPNEQYF
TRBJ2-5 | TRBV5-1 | CASSHPRGAGGHQETQYF
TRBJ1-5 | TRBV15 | CATSRDPGSNQPQHF
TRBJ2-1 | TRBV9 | CASSEGHYNEQFF
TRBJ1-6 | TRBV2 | CASREHRGLISPLHF
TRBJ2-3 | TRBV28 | CASSTGPDTQYF
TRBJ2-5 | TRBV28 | CASSFFRSGGAPETQYF
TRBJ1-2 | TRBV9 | CASSAPGGYGYTF
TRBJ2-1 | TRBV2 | CASIQGPIEEQFF
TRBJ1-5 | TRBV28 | CASSPTGDNQPQHF
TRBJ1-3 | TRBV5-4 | CASSLPGQAGNTIYF
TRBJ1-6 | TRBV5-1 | CASRGGWDSPLHF
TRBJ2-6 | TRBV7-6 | CASSPRPGTGAGANVLTF
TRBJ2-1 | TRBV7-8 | CASSLEGAETYNEQFF
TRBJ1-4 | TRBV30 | CAWSVRGTGRGEKLFF
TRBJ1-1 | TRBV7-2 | CASSLASQAGTEAFF
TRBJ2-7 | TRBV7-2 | CASSLEEGMGYEQYF
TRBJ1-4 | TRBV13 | CASSLGIGQGNEKLFF
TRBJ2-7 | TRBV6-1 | CASSETAPGYEQYF
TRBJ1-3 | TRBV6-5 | CASSVQGTIYF
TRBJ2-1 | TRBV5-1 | CASSSERLAGGNEQFF
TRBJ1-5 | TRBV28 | CASSFPGDSNQPQHF
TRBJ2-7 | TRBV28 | CASSFFETGDSYEQYF
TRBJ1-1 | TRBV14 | CASSQEGVSSRSTEAFF
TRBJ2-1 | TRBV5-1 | CASSPRLGTGYADEQFF
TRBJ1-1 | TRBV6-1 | CASSEAKDRGAFF
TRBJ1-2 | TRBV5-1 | CASSLETGTYGYTF
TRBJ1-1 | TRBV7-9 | CASSLARAPEAFF
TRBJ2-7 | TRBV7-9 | CASSINPYEQYF
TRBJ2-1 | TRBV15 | CATSRDGSGGWSYNEQFF
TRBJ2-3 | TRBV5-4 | CASSSRLAGNTDTQYF
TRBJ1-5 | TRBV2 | CASSALGQTNQPQHF
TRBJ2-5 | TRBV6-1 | CASRRLAEETQYF
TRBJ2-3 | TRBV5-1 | CASSLGGAADTQYF
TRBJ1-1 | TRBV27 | CASSLSGGATEAFF
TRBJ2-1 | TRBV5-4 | CASSIASGGRTNEQFF
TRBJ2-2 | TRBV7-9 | CASSAFGGYTGELFF
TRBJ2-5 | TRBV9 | CASSQAGGYQETQYF
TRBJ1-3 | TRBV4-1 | CASSRLPLTGGRGNTIYF
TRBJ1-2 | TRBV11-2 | CASSLAGSKGNYGYTF
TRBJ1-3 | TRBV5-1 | CASSLAATGGNTIYF
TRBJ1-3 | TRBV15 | CATSRRDSVSGNTIYF